The entry below gives a single T cell receptor beta chain sequence along with its context. What it binds is unknown. Expressed TCRB transcripts were sequenced, since all the RNA that had been isolated was reverse transcribed. Method: immunoSEQ multiplex PCR; TCRdb's copy keeps in-frame clones and lacks some. The repertoire holds a few hundred thousand clones, with roughly 13% as singletons. These data come from a study of beta chain features in type 1 diabetes. The CDR3 is 18 residues long. Germline values: CDR1 SGHAT, CDR2 FQNNGV. Trimming removed 5 bases at V and 1 base at J, with 18 bases between. Study-level results: Cells carrying high TCR expression could end up over-represented when cDNA is sequenced. Among patients with Type 1 diabetes, TCRB CDR3s were moderately but significantly shorter in every one of the four CD4+ subsets. Insertions were fewer and deletions more numerous at VDJ junctions in type 1 diabetes patients.

The source material was naive CD4+ T cells from blood. This chain uses TRBV11-2 with TRBJ2-6; a weak D match, TRBD1 (6 bases). The sequence was collected from a woman aged 18 to 35 with type 1 diabetes. CDR3 in DNA: TGTGCCAGCAGCCCCCGAAGGACAGCCACATCTGGGGCCAACGTCCTGACTTTC. This codes for CASSPRRTATSGANVLTF.